This TCR beta chain is drawn from a study of T cells in Graves' hyperthyroidism and ophthalmopathy. Amplification yielded TCR beta CDR3 regions, with RNA transcripts as the source. The primer set for the first-round RT-PCR of the TCR CDR3 was HTBI. TCRdb reanalysed the multiplex PCR reads using MiXCR and keeps one entry per CDR3 protein. The data hold 380,000 or so distinct CDR3 sequences, with less than 15% observed a single time. This clonotype was seen a few times. The CDR3 is 15 amino acids. The ends lost 1 base at V and 3 bases at J; junction bases unmatched: 6. The germline gives CDR1 MGHRA, CDR2 YSYEKL.

V gene TRBV4-1 combines with J gene TRBJ2-7; 7 bases are shared with TRBD1. This TCR was recovered from a man aged 25-45 years with Graves' hyperthyroidism that later progressed to Graves' ophthalmopathy. Sequenced: blood. As DNA, the CDR3 is TGCGCCAGCAGCCAAGGTGGACAGGAAGGCTACGAGCAGTACTTC. This codes for CASSQGGQEGYEQYF.